A selection of T cell receptor beta chains follows, all from one sample in a study of blood T cell repertoires in COVID-19. The protocol was immunoSEQ multiplex PCR, while the TCRdb copy is restricted to in-frame clones and leaves out a portion. The sample includes over 200,000 clones, roughly four fifths of them seen just once. The sequencing input was peripheral blood. These receptors came from a woman aged 40 to 50 with active or convalescent COVID-19. Each CDR3 is given with its conserved first and last residue. A D gene is named only where the DNA matches it firmly. A row's size may be missing; if present it is once, few, many or a size class.

>NA|TRBV19|NA|TRBJ1-5
CASSLSNQPQHF
TGTGCCAGTAGTCTTAGCAATCAGCCCCAGCATTTT
>NA|TRBV2|TRBD2|TRBJ2-1
CASSRTSGRTYNEQFF
TGTGCCAGCAGTCGGACTAGCGGGAGGACCTACAATGAGCAGTTCTTC
>NA|TRBV19|NA|TRBJ1-5
CASMKGHQPQHF
TGTGCCAGTATGAAGGGGCATCAGCCCCAGCATTTT
>NA|TRBV18|NA|TRBJ1-2
CASSPEGSTYGYTF
TGTGCCAGCTCACCAGAGGGCAGCACCTATGGCTACACCTTC
>NA|TRBV30|TRBD1|TRBJ1-6
CAWSVRDRVNSPLHF
TGTGCCTGGAGTGTACGGGACAGGGTTAATTCACCCCTCCACTTT
>NA|TRBV5-1|NA|TRBJ2-5
CASSLGRAGQETQYF
TGCGCCAGCAGCTTGGGTCGGGCAGGGCAAGAGACCCAGTACTTC
>once|TRBV11-2|TRBD1|TRBJ1-4
CASSLPEGQVNEKLFF
TGTGCCAGCAGCTTACCCGAAGGACAGGTTAATGAAAAACTGTTTTTT
>NA|TRBV3-1/TRBV3-2|NA|TRBJ2-5
CASSQDRLAGETQYF
TGTGCCAGCAGCCAAGATAGGCTAGCTGGGGAGACCCAGTACTTC
>few|TRBV2|TRBD1|TRBJ1-2
CASSEAGGAYGYTF
TGTGCCAGCAGTGAGGCAGGGGGCGCCTATGGCTACACCTTC
>NA|TRBV28|NA|TRBJ1-2
CASSLSPQRGYTF
TGTGCCAGCAGTTTATCCCCCCAGCGCGGCTACACCTTC
>NA|TRBV6-5|NA|TRBJ2-3
CASTLGAGQDTQYF
TGTGCCAGCACCCTAGGGGCAGGTCAAGATACGCAGTATTTT
>NA|TRBV4-2|TRBD1|TRBJ1-4
CASSQGQGALDEKLFF
TGTGCCAGCAGCCAAGGACAGGGGGCGTTGGACGAAAAACTGTTTTTT
>NA|TRBV7-9|NA|TRBJ1-2
CASSLPGYGYTF
TGTGCCAGCAGCTTACCAGGGTACGGCTACACCTTC
>NA|TRBV28|NA|TRBJ1-5
CASTVSNQPQHF
TGTGCCAGCACCGTCAGCAATCAGCCCCAGCATTTT
>NA|TRBV7-8|NA|TRBJ1-1
CASSFGVLWNTEAFF
TGTGCCAGCAGCTTCGGGGTCCTTTGGAACACTGAAGCTTTCTTT
>many|TRBV19|TRBD1|TRBJ1-5
CASIAGQGGNQPQHF
TGTGCCAGTATCGCCGGACAGGGAGGGAATCAGCCCCAGCATTTT
>NA|TRBV25-1|NA|TRBJ2-7
CASSDGSGPYEQYF
TGTGCCAGCAGTGATGGTAGCGGACCCTACGAGCAGTACTTC
>few|TRBV5-1|NA|TRBJ1-1
CASSLGGNTEAFF
TGCGCCAGCAGCTTAGGAGGGAACACTGAAGCTTTCTTT
>once|TRBV6-4|NA|TRBJ1-1
CASSLQGNTEAFF
TGTGCCAGCAGTCTACAGGGGAACACTGAAGCTTTCTTT
>NA|TRBV3-1/TRBV3-2|TRBD2|TRBJ2-3
CASSQEIRLAVSTDTQYF
TGTGCCAGCAGCCAAGAAATCCGACTAGCGGTTAGCACAGATACGCAGTATTTT
>NA|TRBV5-1|TRBD1|TRBJ2-2
CASSSGERQGAGELFF
TGCGCCAGCAGCTCGGGCGAAAGACAGGGGGCCGGGGAGCTGTTTTTT
>NA|TRBV9|NA|TRBJ1-2
CASSVESRGGSYGYTF
TGTGCCAGCAGCGTCGAATCAAGGGGCGGGAGCTATGGCTACACCTTC
>once|TRBV5-1|NA|TRBJ1-2
CASSLATQTDGYTF
TGCGCCAGCAGCTTGGCCACGCAAACAGATGGCTACACCTTC
>NA|TRBV7-3|NA|TRBJ2-5
CASSDGLGAETQYF
TGTGCCAGCAGCGACGGGTTGGGGGCAGAGACCCAGTACTTC
>NA|TRBV9|NA|TRBJ1-4
CASSVGDRGGGKLFF
TGTGCCAGCAGCGTAGGGGACCGGGGGGGAGGAAAACTGTTTTTT
>NA|TRBV3-1/TRBV3-2|NA|TRBJ1-2
CASSQDSTEGGYTF
TGTGCCAGCAGCCAAGACTCAACGGAGGGTGGCTACACCTTC
>NA|TRBV19|TRBD1|TRBJ2-7
CASKGDRGGDEQYF
TGTGCCTCTAAGGGAGACAGGGGCGGAGACGAGCAGTACTTC
>NA|TRBV11-2|TRBD1|TRBJ1-4
CASSPGTGDEKLFF
TGTGCCAGCAGCCCCGGGACAGGGGATGAAAAACTGTTTTTT
>NA|TRBV5-1|TRBD1|TRBJ1-5
CASSFGTGVQPQHF
TGCGCCAGCAGCTTCGGGACAGGAGTTCAGCCCCAGCATTTT
>NA|TRBV30|NA|TRBJ1-2
CAWSVVSTHSGYTF
TGTGCCTGGAGTGTAGTGTCTACCCACTCCGGCTACACCTTC
>NA|TRBV29-1|TRBD1|TRBJ1-2
CSVEEGPGTGSGYTF
TGCAGCGTTGAAGAGGGACCCGGGACAGGGTCTGGCTACACCTTC
>NA|TRBV7-3|TRBD1|TRBJ2-1
CASSGSVGRGPGSSYNEQFF
TGTGCCAGCAGCGGGTCCGTAGGCAGGGGGCCCGGTAGCTCCTACAATGAGCAGTTCTTC
>NA|TRBV28|NA|TRBJ1-1
CASSLTGNPEAFF
TGTGCCAGCAGTTTGACGGGTAACCCTGAAGCTTTCTTT
>NA|TRBV7-3|NA|TRBJ2-6
CASSLAPGDEDYSGANVLTF
TGTGCCAGCAGCTTAGCCCCGGGAGACGAGGACTACTCTGGGGCCAACGTCCTGACTTTC
>NA|TRBV12-5|TRBD1|TRBJ1-5
CASAKTGGLLQPQHF
TGTGCTAGTGCCAAGACAGGGGGCCTCTTGCAGCCCCAGCATTTT
>NA|TRBV9|TRBD1|TRBJ2-2
CASSVGPGNRGNTGELFF
TGTGCCAGCAGCGTAGGTCCCGGGAACAGGGGGAACACCGGGGAGCTGTTTTTT
>NA|TRBV6-2/TRBV6-3|NA|TRBJ2-3
CASSSSPWGGADSTDTQYF
TGTGCCAGCAGTTCCTCCCCCTGGGGGGGGGCCGATTCGACAGATACGCAGTATTTT
>NA|TRBV6-5|TRBD2|TRBJ2-7
CASNSLAGADEQYF
TGTGCCAGCAACTCACTAGCGGGAGCTGACGAGCAGTACTTC
>once|TRBV5-1|TRBD1|TRBJ2-7
CASSAGTGSGSYEQYF
TGCGCCAGCAGCGCCGGGACAGGGTCGGGGTCATACGAGCAGTACTTC
>NA|TRBV30|NA|TRBJ1-5
CAWSVQGNQPQHF
TGTGCCTGGAGTGTACAGGGTAATCAGCCCCAGCATTTT
>NA|TRBV10-3|NA|TRBJ1-3
CAISAGEGTIYF
TGTGCCATCAGTGCGGGGGAGGGCACCATATATTTT